These T cell receptor beta chains were read from a single sample in a study of blood T cells in healthy people across ages. TCRdb re-analysed the 5' RACE reads in MiXCR, keeping a single row per CDR3 protein. This table holds 700,000 to 900,000 distinct CDR3 sequences, around 25% found once. These data were likewise used in another study, on T cells of mothers and their children.

The sample consisted of blood. Receptor source: a boy aged 5 to 17 in good health. CDR3s include the opening cysteine and the closing phenylalanine or tryptophan. D genes are given only for firm matches. For some rows the clone size is stated as once, few or many, or as a class when expanded; others skip it.

size	D	V	J	CDR3	DNA
few	.	TRBV5-1	TRBJ2-4	CASSPPGDRENIQYF	TGCGCCAGCAGCCCCCCGGGAGACAGGGAAAACATTCAGTACTTC
.	.	TRBV12-3/TRBV12-4	TRBJ2-5	CASGSGGETQYF	TGTGCCAGCGGGTCAGGTGGGGAGACCCAGTACTTC
.	TRBD1	TRBV18	TRBJ2-7	CASSPDRAEQYF	TGTGCCAGCTCACCTGACAGGGCCGAGCAGTACTTC
few	.	TRBV3-1	TRBJ2-1	CASGQEGGAGNEQFF	TGTGCCAGCGGCCAAGAGGGGGGGGCGGGCAATGAGCAGTTCTTC
.	TRBD2	TRBV5-1	TRBJ2-1	CASSLGRGGRNEQFF	TGCGCCAGCAGCTTGGGTCGGGGGGGCCGGAATGAGCAGTTCTTC
.	TRBD2	TRBV20-1	TRBJ2-7	CSAGGTSGAYEQYF	TGCAGTGCTGGTGGGACTAGCGGGGCCTACGAGCAGTACTTC
.	TRBD1	TRBV7-9	TRBJ1-1	CASSTGTEKTFF	TGTGCCAGCAGCACTGGGACAGAGAAGACTTTCTTT
.	TRBD2	TRBV12-3/TRBV12-4	TRBJ2-5	CASSPGRRGWGGLQETQYF	TGTGCCAGCAGCCCGGGACGGCGGGGGTGGGGAGGACTCCAAGAGACCCAGTACTTC
.	.	TRBV13	TRBJ1-2	CASSPSGPHYGYTF	TGTGCCAGCAGCCCTTCTGGACCCCACTATGGCTACACCTTC
.	.	TRBV27	TRBJ2-3	CASSYRAPDTQYF	TGTGCCAGCAGCTATCGGGCTCCAGATACGCAGTATTTT